Presented here are 15 T cell receptor beta chains from one specimen sequenced in a study of blood T cells in healthy people across ages. Alongside a J-beta primer mix, a sample-barcoded 5' primer served in a second PCR lasting roughly 6 to 11 cycles. TCRdb re-called the 5' RACE reads with MiXCR, one entry per CDR3 protein. This sample has 980,000 or so distinct CDR3 sequences, with 45% to 50% found just once. Sequencing input: blood. The origin of the receptors is a man between 25 and 39 years old in good health.

In this sample, this clonotype turned up once. Being one base from a much bigger clone, this may be a read error. This sequence joins TRBV28 and TRBJ2-3; TRBD2 is a possible D gene (5 bases). The germline CDR1 and CDR2 sequences are MDHEN and SYDVKM. This CDR3 has 15 amino acids. V lost 3 bases and J 2 bases, leaving 12 bases between the germline ends. The CDR3 nucleotides are TGTGCCAGCAGTTTTTTTCGGGAAAACACAGATACGCAGTATTTT. Translation: CASSFFRENTDTQYF.

The chain carries TRBV25-1 and TRBJ2-3; either TRBD1 or TRBD2 may fit D (5 bases each). Trimming left V 6 bases short and J 2 bases short, with 18 bases between. The CDR3 loop spans 16 amino acids. Germline lookup yields CDR1 MGHDK and CDR2 SYGVNS. CDR3 region: CASSPWASGTTDTQYF. The CDR3 coding sequence is TGTGCCAGCAGCCCGTGGGCCTCGGGGACCACAGATACGCAGTATTTT.

A few counts support this clonotype. The chain couples TRBV7-2 to TRBJ2-5, with D unresolved. This CDR3 is 14 amino acids long. V was trimmed by 7 bases and J by 1 base, leaving 13 bases between them. Germline assignment: CDR1 SGHTA and CDR2 FQGNSA. CDR3 in DNA: TGTGCCAGCACTGCTGGACGGATCCAAGAGACCCAGTACTTC. Translated, it gives CASTAGRIQETQYF.

The chain recombines TRBV6-4 with TRBJ2-1; D may be TRBD2 (6 bases). The CDR3 totals 14 residues. V lost 3 bases and J lost 3, with 9 bases in between. From germline, CDR1 is MRHNA and CDR2 SNTAGT. In nucleotides, the CDR3 is TGTGCCAGCAGTGAGGCGGGGCTCTACAATGAGCAGTTCTTC. Translating gives CASSEAGLYNEQFF.

V usage is TRBV9 and J usage is TRBJ2-3; tentative D call: TRBD1 (6 bases). The CDR3 totals 16 residues. Germline CDR1 is SGDLS and CDR2 is YYNGEE. The ends were cut back, 3 bases at V and 3 bases at J, with 17 bases in the middle. The CDR3 sequence is CASSDLGRGSTDTQYF. In nucleotides, the CDR3 is TGTGCCAGCAGCGACCTGGGCAGGGGAAGTACAGATACGCAGTATTTT.

The genes are TRBV4-1 and TRBJ2-7, with 10 positions matching TRBD2. Germline CDR1 reads MGHRA; CDR2 reads YSYEKL. This CDR3 has 16 amino acids. V was clipped by 0 bases and J by 3 bases; unmatched bases: 5. Written as DNA, the CDR3 is TGCGCCAGCAGCCAAGATACTAGCGGGACCAACTACGAGCAGTACTTC. Protein sequence: CASSQDTSGTNYEQYF.

The chain employs TRBV4-2 and TRBJ2-7; possible D gene TRBD1, 6 bases. The V and J ends lost 0 bases and 3 bases respectively, with 12 bases between them. This CDR3 comprises 15 residues. In germline, CDR1 is LGHNA, CDR2 YNFKEQ. CDR3 nucleotide sequence: TGTGCCAGCAGCCAAGATCGGGACACCAACTACGAGCAGTACTTC. Its protein product is CASSQDRDTNYEQYF.

This clonotype was seen once. V gene TRBV11-2 combines with J gene TRBJ2-6; weak D call: TRBD1 (6 bases). The germline gives CDR1 SGHAT, CDR2 FQNNGV. This CDR3 spans 19 amino acids. With 1 base removed from V and 0 bases from J, the gap between germline ends came to 16 bases. The CDR3 sequence: CASSLATGSSISGANVLTF. In DNA form, the CDR3 reads TGTGCCAGCAGCTTAGCTACAGGGTCCTCGATCTCTGGGGCCAACGTCCTGACTTTC.

V gene TRBV12-5 combines with J gene TRBJ1-1, with 10 bases aligning to TRBD1. This CDR3 comprises 15 residues. Germline V gene lookup returns CDR1 LGHNT and CDR2 FRNRAP. The J segment lost 3 bases and the V segment lost 2 bases, leaving 3 bases of the junction unmatched. The CDR3 DNA reads TGTGCTAGTGGTTTGCCCGGGACAGGGGACACTGAAGCTTTCTTT. Its translation is CASGLPGTGDTEAFF.

This clonotype was seen a handful of times. The chain uses TRBV20-1 and TRBJ2-3; D not certain. Trimming removed 4 bases from V and 0 bases from J, with 5 bases in between. CDR1 and CDR2 (germline): DFQATT, SNEGSKA (reference sequence). This CDR3 has 12 residues. For the CDR3, the DNA is TGCAGTGCTATACTCAGCACAGATACGCAGTATTTT. It codes for CSAILSTDTQYF.

The sample holds a few counts of this clonotype. The chain is built from TRBV5-1 and TRBJ1-2, with 10 bases fitting TRBD1. The V and J ends lost 4 bases and 7 bases, in that order; junction bases with no gene match: 4. Per germline, CDR1 SGHRS and CDR2 YFSETQ. The CDR3 length is 13 residues. The CDR3 reads CASSAGQGSGYTF. CDR3 nucleotides: TGCGCCAGCAGCGCGGGACAGGGGAGTGGCTACACCTTC.

This clonotype was counted only a few times. The rearrangement links TRBV20-1 to TRBJ2-7; unclear D gene. This CDR3 is 14 amino acids long. Germline CDR1 DFQATT, CDR2 SNEGSKA (reference sequence). The germline V and J ends were trimmed by 5 bases and 2 bases, with 16 bases remaining between them. CDR3: CSARRPVTPYEQYF. The CDR3 DNA reads as TGCAGTGCTCGACGTCCGGTTACCCCCTACGAGCAGTACTTC.

The V gene is TRBV4-1, the J gene TRBJ2-3; 8 positions agree with TRBD1. J was trimmed by 5 bases and V by 0 bases; bases with no gene match: 4. In germline, CDR1 is MGHRA, CDR2 YSYEKL. This CDR3 contains 15 residues. The CDR3 DNA follows: TGCGCCAGCAGCCAAGATACAGGGGGAAAAGATACGCAGTATTTT. This translates into CASSQDTGGKDTQYF.

The chain recombines TRBV2 with TRBJ1-5; D is perhaps TRBD1 (6 bases). Looked up from germline, CDR1 is SNHLY and CDR2 is FYNNEI. The CDR3 runs to 15 residues. The ends were cut back, 6 bases at V and 3 bases at J, with 15 bases in the middle. The CDR3, as DNA: TGTGCCAGCAGCGGACAGACAACATACAATCAGCCCCAGCATTTT. As protein: CASSGQTTYNQPQHF.

The chain uses TRBV20-1 and TRBJ2-7; 9 nucleotides line up with TRBD1. The ends lost 3 bases at V and 2 bases at J; junction bases unmatched: 5. Germline V gene data show CDR1 as DFQATT and CDR2 as SNEGSKA (reference sequence). The CDR3 is made up of 14 amino acids. The CDR3 here is CSARHDRGAYEQYF. The CDR3, as DNA: TGCAGTGCTAGGCACGACAGGGGGGCCTACGAGCAGTACTTC.